These 3 T cell receptor beta chains originate from one sample sequenced in a study of cytomegalovirus exposure and HLA in healthy donors. Repertoires were generated with immunoSEQ multiplex PCR, while TCRdb's copy carries only in-frame clones and drops some. The table shows some 240,000 clones, with around 87% occurring only once. The sample taken for sequencing was PBMCs. The receptor set was obtained from a woman aged 18-29 years in good health and CMV-seropositive.

The rearrangement joins TRBV2 to TRBJ2-2; 10 bases line up with TRBD2. Germline values: CDR1 SNHLY, CDR2 FYNNEI. The CDR3 is 17 amino acids. Trimming removed 4 bases from V and 3 bases from J; junction bases left unmatched: 8. The CDR3 is CASSVPLAGVDTGELFF. CDR3 DNA: TGTGCCAGCAGTGTTCCCCTAGCGGGAGTCGACACCGGGGAGCTGTTTTTT.

V gene TRBV10-3 combines with J gene TRBJ1-2; D ambiguous. The CDR3 sequence is 12 residues long. The ends were cut back, 3 bases at V and 1 base at J, with 3 bases in the middle. Germline V lookup: CDR1 ENHRY, CDR2 SYGVKD. The CDR3 nucleotides read TGTGCCATCAGTGACAATAACTATGGCTACACCTTC. Protein sequence: CAISDNNYGYTF.

The chain has TRBV7-2 and TRBJ2-5, with no clear D. V was cut by 3 bases and J by 4 bases, with 6 bases left in between. CDR3 length equals 12 residues. Germline V lookup: CDR1 SGHTA, CDR2 FQGNSA. CDR3 DNA: TGTGCCAGCAGCTTCCGGGTAGAGACCCAGTACTTC. Translated, it gives CASSFRVETQYF.